This TCR beta chain was retrieved from a study of T cell responses to AZD1222 COVID-19 vaccine. V was shortened by 3 bases and J by 8 bases, with 19 bases between the two germline ends. Germline V lookup: CDR1 DFQATT, CDR2 SNEGSKA (reference sequence). This CDR3 has 15 amino acids. Profiled with immunoSEQ multiplex PCR; TCRdb holds only in-frame clones, not every one. Of about 78,000 clones in the sample, 88% are singletons; the top ten hold 5%. The sequence was obtained from an adult in good health. The sequences come from peripheral blood, collected on day 0 of MenACWY control vaccination. V is TRBV20-1 and J is TRBJ1-4, with D unresolved. The CDR3 region is CSASSSVGVREKLFF. The CDR3 coding sequence is TGCAGTGCTAGTTCGAGCGTGGGCGTAAGAGAAAAACTGTTTTTT.